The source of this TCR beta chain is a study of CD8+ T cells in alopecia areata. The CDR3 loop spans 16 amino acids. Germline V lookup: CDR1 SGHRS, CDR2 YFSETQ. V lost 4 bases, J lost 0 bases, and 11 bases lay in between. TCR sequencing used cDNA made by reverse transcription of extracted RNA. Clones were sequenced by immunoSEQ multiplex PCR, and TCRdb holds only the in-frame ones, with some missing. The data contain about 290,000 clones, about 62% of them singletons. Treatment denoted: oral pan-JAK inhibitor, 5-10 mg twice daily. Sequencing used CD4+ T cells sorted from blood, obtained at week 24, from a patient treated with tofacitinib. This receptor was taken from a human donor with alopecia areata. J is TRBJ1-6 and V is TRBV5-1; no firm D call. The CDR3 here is CASSREQSSYNSPLHF. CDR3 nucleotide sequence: TGCGCCAGCAGCCGGGAACAGAGCTCCTATAATTCACCCCTCCACTTT.